The 22 T cell receptor beta chains reported below all come from one sample, sequenced in a study of metastatic and nonmetastatic thyroid tumors. TCRdb called clones again from the PCR reads with MiXCR. The sample includes around 35,000 clones, about a sixth of them seen just once. Nobody among the patients had been given any treatment before thyroid surgery. Source material: blood. These receptor sequences come from a male donor with papillary thyroid cancer or a benign thyroid nodule (not recorded which). Some clones in this sample may be carry-over from other donors' samples.

This clone was seen ten or more times. CDR3 nucleotides: TGCAGTGCTAGGGGCTTCGTGGGGGGCACTGAAGCTTTCTTT. Its protein product is CSARGFVGGTEAFF. The rearrangement links TRBV20-1 to TRBJ1-1, with D possibly TRBD1 on 5 matching bases. The V end lost 3 bases, the J end lost 4 bases, and 15 bases lay between the germline ends. In germline, CDR1 is DFQATT, CDR2 SNEGSKA (reference sequence). The CDR3 has 14 amino acids.

The table lists this clone with a count of one. A single base separates this from a much larger clone, so it may be a read error. The identical CDR3 is also encoded by other nucleotide sequences in the sample. V is TRBV4-1 and J is TRBJ1-1; the D gene is possibly TRBD1 (5 bases). CDR1 and CDR2 from the germline V gene are MGHRA and YSYEKL. The V and J ends lost 1 base and 10 bases respectively, with 19 bases between them. There are 15 residues in the CDR3. The CDR3 reads CASSQVGGDWGGAFF. CDR3 in DNA: TGCGCCAGCAGCCAAGTGGGGGGAGACTGGGGCGGAGCTTTCTTT.

This clone was recorded at least ten times. The rearrangement joins TRBV5-1 to TRBJ2-2, with a tentative D call TRBD1 (6 bases). CDR1 and CDR2 from the germline V gene are SGHRS and YFSETQ. The germline V and J ends were trimmed by 0 bases and 2 bases, with 14 bases remaining between them. CDR3 length: 17 residues. CDR3 nucleotide sequence: TGCGCCAGCAGCTTGGAAGGACAGTTAACCAACACCGGGGAGCTGTTTTTT. Amino acid sequence: CASSLEGQLTNTGELFF.

This clone was seen ten or more times. The chain uses TRBV6-1 and TRBJ1-1; 7 bases are a match to TRBD1. V lost 5 bases to trimming and J lost 7 bases; unmatched junction nucleotides: 10. The CDR3 is 14 residues long. Germline CDR1 is MNHNS and CDR2 is SASEGT. This CDR3 is CASSLQFQGGEAFF. The CDR3 DNA follows: TGTGCCAGCAGTTTACAGTTTCAGGGGGGTGAAGCTTTCTTT.

The CDR3 DNA is TGTGCCAGCAGCTTAGCCTCCTGTCTGGCGGGTTCAAGATGGACAGATACGCAGTATTTT. Translated: CASSLASCLAGSRWTDTQYF. The chain is built from TRBV7-6 and TRBJ2-3, with D maybe TRBD2 (5 bases). The CDR3 is made up of 20 amino acids. Looked up from germline, CDR1 is SGHVS and CDR2 is FNYEAQ. V gave up 0 bases and J gave up 3 bases, with 25 bases separating them.

The chain has TRBV20-1 and TRBJ2-7; TRBD2 matches at 11 bases. Looked up from germline, CDR1 is DFQATT and CDR2 is SNEGSKA (reference sequence). The CDR3 extends over 16 amino acids. V lost 3 bases to trimming and J lost 4 bases; unmatched junction nucleotides: 11. DNA of the CDR3: TGCAGTGCTAGGGGGGTAGCGGGAGGGTCCTTGTACGAGCAGTACTTC. Protein sequence: CSARGVAGGSLYEQYF.

In the case of this clone: The junction does not match germline at one end; this may be a read error. The chain carries TRBV10-2 and TRBJ1-2, with TRBD1 matching 7 bases. Germline values: CDR1 WSHSY, CDR2 SAAADI. CDR3 length: 13 amino acids. The CDR3 sequence: CSSSDSKDRRNTF. CDR3 DNA: TGCTCCAGCAGTGACTCGAAGGACAGGCGGAACACCTTC.

The CDR3 bases are TGTGCCACCAGCCTCGATCGCTACAGGGGATTCAATCAGCCCCAGCATTTT. Translated, it gives CATSLDRYRGFNQPQHF. The chain recombines TRBV15 with TRBJ1-5, with TRBD1 matching over 7 bases. This CDR3 spans 17 amino acids. The V gene's germline CDR1 is LNHNV and CDR2 YYDKDF (reference sequence). The junction had 13 bases not matched to a gene; V was cut back by 5 bases and J by 3 bases.

This clone was observed at least ten times. The chain employs TRBV28 and TRBJ2-7; D perhaps matches TRBD1 (6 bases). Germline V gene data show CDR1 as MDHEN and CDR2 as SYDVKM. V shed 6 bases and J shed 3 bases, with 9 bases lying between them. CDR3 size: 12 residues. The CDR3 DNA is TGTGCCAGCAGGGTAGGGGGCTACGAGCAGTACTTC. The encoded protein is CASRVGGYEQYF.

Many counts were recorded for this clone. V gene TRBV20-1 combines with J gene TRBJ1-2; D not resolved. Trimming removed 5 bases from V and 8 bases from J, with 6 bases in between. CDR1 and CDR2 from the germline V gene are DFQATT and SNEGSKA (reference sequence). CDR3 size: 9 residues. Here the CDR3 DNA reads TGCAGTGCTCCAGGCGGCTACACCTTC. Amino acid sequence: CSAPGGYTF.

In this sample, this clone turned up many times. This chain links TRBV10-2 with TRBJ2-1; 13 positions agree with TRBD2. CDR1 and CDR2 (germline): WSHSY, SAAADI. The CDR3 runs to 15 residues. The V gene end was trimmed by 7 bases and the J gene end by 6 bases; junction bases not matched to a gene: 6. CDR3 bases: TGCGCCAGCAACGAGGGACTAGCGGGGATCAATGAGCAGTTCTTC. Encoded protein: CASNEGLAGINEQFF.

This clone was picked up many times. The chain carries TRBV11-3 and TRBJ2-5, with D possibly matching TRBD2 (6 bases). This CDR3 region has 17 residues. In germline, CDR1 is SGHNT, CDR2 YENEEA. The V end was cut by 1 base, the J end by 2 bases, with 17 bases between. CDR3 protein: CASSLVCAGRIQETQYF. The CDR3 DNA reads as TGTGCCAGCAGCTTAGTATGTGCGGGACGGATACAAGAGACCCAGTACTTC.

This clone was seen at least ten times. This may arise from a read error, as a much more abundant clone is one base away. J is TRBJ1-1 and V is TRBV9, with 7 bases fitting TRBD1. Losses at the gene ends were 3 bases for V and 0 bases for J; bases not matched to a gene: 11. CDR3 length: 17 amino acids. In germline, CDR1 is SGDLS, CDR2 YYNGEE. The CDR3 region is CASSGGDSRLVNTEAFF. As DNA, the CDR3 is TGTGCCAGCAGCGGGGGGGACAGCCGACTCGTGAACACTGAAGCTTTCTTT.

Comments on this clone: This may stem from a read error, because a much larger clone lies one nucleotide away. The same CDR3 also results from other DNA sequences found in this sample. The rearrangement joins TRBV29-1 to TRBJ1-4; unclear D gene. This CDR3 has 13 residues. Per the germline V gene, CDR1 is SQVTM and CDR2 is ANQGSEA. CDR3 protein: CSVGGSDHEKLFF. CDR3 DNA: TGTAGCGTTGGTGGCAGCGACCACGAAAAACTGTTTTTT.

The rearrangement joins TRBV6-4 to TRBJ2-3; D possibly corresponds to TRBD1 (6 bases). The CDR3 contains 16 residues. Germline loops: CDR1 MRHNA, CDR2 SNTAGT. The ends were cut back, 0 bases at V and 2 bases at J, with 12 bases in the middle. The CDR3 here is CASSDSRWGHTDTQYF. The CDR3 DNA reads TGTGCCAGCAGTGACTCTAGATGGGGACACACAGATACGCAGTATTTT.

This clone was found many times. The chain combines TRBV12-5 with TRBJ2-2, with 7 bases lining up with TRBD2. The CDR3 has 15 amino acids. The V gene's germline CDR1 is LGHNT and CDR2 FRNRAP. J lost 4 bases, V lost 3 bases, and 5 bases had no gene match. The CDR3 here is CASGFGTSATGELFF. In DNA, the CDR3 is TGTGCTAGTGGTTTTGGAACTAGCGCCACCGGGGAGCTGTTTTTT. Full variable domain (rest looked up from reference TRBV12-5 and TRBJ2-2): DARVTQTPRHKVTEMGQEVTMRCQPILGHNTVFWYRQTMMQGLELLAYFRNRAPLDDSGMPKDRFSAEMPDATLATLKIQPSEPRDSAVYFCASGFGTSATGELFFGEGSRLTVL.

This clone has more than one count but fewer than ten. DNA for the CDR3: TGCAGCGTGAGACGGGTGGCCAGTGAGACCCAGTACTTC. This gives the protein CSVRRVASETQYF. This chain joins TRBV29-1 and TRBJ2-5; D remains unclear. V dropped 6 bases and J dropped 5 bases, with 16 bases sitting between them. The CDR3 length is 13 residues. From germline, CDR1 is SQVTM and CDR2 ANQGSEA.

On this clone itself: Since a much larger clone is just one base distant, this may be a read error. This chain joins TRBV12-3 or TRBV12-4 and TRBJ1-1, with a tentative D call TRBD1 (6 bases). The CDR3 is 11 residues long. The V end lost 10 bases, the J end lost 11 bases, and 17 bases lay between the germline ends. The CDR3 sequence: CATWRGQGAFF. The CDR3 DNA reads TGTGCCACCTGGCGCGGGCAGGGGGCTTTCTTT.

There are many counts of this clone. Sequence at one end of the junction differs from germline and may be a read error. The chain joins TRBV7-7 to TRBJ2-5, with D possibly being TRBD2 (6 bases). There are 14 residues in the CDR3. CDR1 SSHAT and CDR2 FNYEAQ come from the germline V gene (reference sequence). The CDR3 sequence is CASSPRPGEETQYF. CDR3 in DNA: TGTGCTAGCAGCCCACGCCCGGGAGAGGAGACCCAGTACTTC.

Ten or more counts support this clone. The chain combines TRBV5-1 with TRBJ2-2; 14 bases fit TRBD2. Germline V CDR1 and CDR2: SGHRS, YFSETQ. The V gene end was trimmed by 5 bases and the J gene end by 4 bases; junction bases not matched to a gene: 10. The CDR3 runs 18 residues. CDR3 nucleotides: TGCGCCAGCAGGGCGACTAGCGGGAGGGTTCGCGGCACCGGGGAGCTGTTTTTT. Its translation is CASRATSGRVRGTGELFF.

V and J are TRBV19 and TRBJ2-7, with D unresolved. This CDR3 has 13 amino acids. Germline V gene data show CDR1 as LNHDA and CDR2 as SQIVND (reference sequence). Trimming took 3 bases from V and 7 from J, leaving 13 bases between them. The CDR3 region is CASSIAGDAEQYF. The CDR3 DNA follows: TGTGCCAGTAGTATCGCCGGCGACGCGGAGCAGTACTTC.

This clone came up many times. The chain uses TRBV6-1 and TRBJ1-1; TRBD1 might be the D (6 bases). V was clipped by 1 base and J by 5 bases, with 11 bases between them. CDR3 length: 14 amino acids. Germline CDR1 and CDR2: MNHNS and SASEGT. The CDR3, as DNA: TGTGCCAGCAGTGAAGACAGGGCATTTACTGAAGCTTTCTTT. It codes for CASSEDRAFTEAFF.